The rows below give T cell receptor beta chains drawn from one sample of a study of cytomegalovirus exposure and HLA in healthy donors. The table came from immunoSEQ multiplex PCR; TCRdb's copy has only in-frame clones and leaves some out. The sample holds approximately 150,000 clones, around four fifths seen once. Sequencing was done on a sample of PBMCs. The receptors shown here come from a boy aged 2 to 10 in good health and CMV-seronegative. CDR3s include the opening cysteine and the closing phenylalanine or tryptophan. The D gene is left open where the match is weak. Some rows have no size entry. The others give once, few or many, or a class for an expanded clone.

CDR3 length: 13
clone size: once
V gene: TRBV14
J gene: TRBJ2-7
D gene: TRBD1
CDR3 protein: CASSQEETGEQYF
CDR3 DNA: TGTGCCAGCAGCCAAGAGGAGACAGGGGAGCAGTACTTC

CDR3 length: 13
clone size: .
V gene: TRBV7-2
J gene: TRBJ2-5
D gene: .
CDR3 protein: CASSLAHQETQYF
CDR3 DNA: TGTGCCAGCAGCTTAGCCCATCAAGAGACCCAGTACTTC

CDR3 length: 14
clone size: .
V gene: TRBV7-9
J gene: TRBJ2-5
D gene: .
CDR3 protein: CASSFSLRGETQYF
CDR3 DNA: TGTGCCAGCAGCTTCAGTCTCCGCGGGGAGACCCAGTACTTC

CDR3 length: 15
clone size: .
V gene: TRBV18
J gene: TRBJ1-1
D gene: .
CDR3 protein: CASSPRGGVGTEAFF
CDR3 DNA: TGTGCCAGCTCCCCGCGGGGGGGGGTGGGCACTGAAGCTTTCTTT

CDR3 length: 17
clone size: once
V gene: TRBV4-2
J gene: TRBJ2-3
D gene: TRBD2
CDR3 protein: CASSQGRAGGPTDTQYF
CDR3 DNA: TGTGCCAGCAGCCAAGGCCGCGCGGGAGGGCCGACAGATACGCAGTATTTT

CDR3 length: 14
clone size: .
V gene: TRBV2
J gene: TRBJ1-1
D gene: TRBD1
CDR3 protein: CASRTTGENTEAFF
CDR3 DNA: TGTGCCAGCAGAACGACAGGGGAGAACACTGAAGCTTTCTTT

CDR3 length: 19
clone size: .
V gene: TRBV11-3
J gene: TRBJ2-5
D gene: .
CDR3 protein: CASSFEGLLGVEGQETQYF
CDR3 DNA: TGTGCCAGCAGCTTTGAGGGACTGCTGGGGGTTGAGGGGCAAGAGACCCAGTACTTC

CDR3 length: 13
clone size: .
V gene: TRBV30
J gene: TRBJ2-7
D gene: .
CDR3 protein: CAWSVSRAGEQYF
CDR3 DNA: TGTGCCTGGAGTGTCAGTAGGGCGGGTGAGCAGTACTTC

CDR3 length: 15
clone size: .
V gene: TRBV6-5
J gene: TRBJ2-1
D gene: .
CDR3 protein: CASSYFGQGGNEQFF
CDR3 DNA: TGTGCCAGCAGTTATTTTGGGCAGGGGGGCAATGAGCAGTTCTTC

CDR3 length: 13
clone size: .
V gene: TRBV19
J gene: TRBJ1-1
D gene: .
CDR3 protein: CASSKNLDTEAFF
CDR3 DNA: TGTGCCAGTAGTAAAAACTTAGACACTGAAGCTTTCTTT

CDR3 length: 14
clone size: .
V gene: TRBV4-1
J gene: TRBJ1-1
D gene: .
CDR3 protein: CASSQRRVNTEAFF
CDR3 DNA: TGCGCCAGCAGCCAGAGAAGAGTGAACACTGAAGCTTTCTTT

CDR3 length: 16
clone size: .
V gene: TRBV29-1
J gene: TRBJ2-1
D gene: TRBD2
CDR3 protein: CSVEGASGSSYNEQFF
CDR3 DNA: TGCAGCGTTGAAGGGGCTAGCGGGAGCTCCTACAATGAGCAGTTCTTC

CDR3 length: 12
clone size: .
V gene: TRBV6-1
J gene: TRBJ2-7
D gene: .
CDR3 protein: CASSSQGHEQYF
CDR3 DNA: TGTGCCAGCAGTTCACAGGGCCACGAGCAGTACTTC

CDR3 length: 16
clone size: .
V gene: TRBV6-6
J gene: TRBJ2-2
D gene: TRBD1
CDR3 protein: CASSSRTGGAGGELFF
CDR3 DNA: TGTGCCAGCAGTTCAAGGACAGGGGGCGCCGGCGGGGAGCTGTTTTTT

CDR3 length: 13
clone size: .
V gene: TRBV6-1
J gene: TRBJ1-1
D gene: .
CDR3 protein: CASRRKEQEEAFF
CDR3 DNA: TGTGCCAGCAGAAGAAAAGAACAGGAGGAAGCTTTCTTT

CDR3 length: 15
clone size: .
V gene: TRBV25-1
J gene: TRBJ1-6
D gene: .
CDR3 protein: CASSEGRGLGSPLHF
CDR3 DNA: TGTGCCAGCAGTGAAGGCAGGGGTCTCGGTTCACCCCTCCACTTT

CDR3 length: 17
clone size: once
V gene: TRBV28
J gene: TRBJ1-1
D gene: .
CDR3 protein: CASSPQTARSFGTEAFF
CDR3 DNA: TGTGCCAGCAGTCCACAGACCGCCCGAAGCTTCGGCACTGAAGCTTTCTTT

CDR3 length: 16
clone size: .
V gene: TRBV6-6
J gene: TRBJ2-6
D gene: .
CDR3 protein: CASSSATGPGANVLTF
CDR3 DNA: TGTGCCAGCAGTTCCGCCACAGGGCCTGGGGCCAACGTCCTGACTTTC

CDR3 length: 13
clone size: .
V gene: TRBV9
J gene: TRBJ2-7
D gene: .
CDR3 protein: CASTPGWGGEQYF
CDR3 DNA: TGTGCCAGCACCCCCGGGTGGGGAGGCGAGCAGTACTTC

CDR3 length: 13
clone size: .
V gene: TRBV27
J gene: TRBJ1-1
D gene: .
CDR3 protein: CASSARGGTEAFF
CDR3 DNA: TGTGCCAGCAGTGCCCGAGGGGGCACTGAAGCTTTCTTT

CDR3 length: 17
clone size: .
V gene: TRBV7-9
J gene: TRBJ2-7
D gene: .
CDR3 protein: CASNFSSGRAGRYEQYF
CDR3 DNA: TGTGCCAGTAATTTTAGTTCGGGACGTGCGGGGCGCTACGAGCAGTACTTC

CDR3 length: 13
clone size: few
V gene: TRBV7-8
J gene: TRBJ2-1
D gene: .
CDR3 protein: CASSFASVDEQFF
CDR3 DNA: TGTGCCAGCAGCTTCGCTAGCGTGGATGAGCAGTTCTTC

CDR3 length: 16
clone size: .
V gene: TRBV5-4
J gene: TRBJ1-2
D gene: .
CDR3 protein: CASSFEKRGASDGYTF
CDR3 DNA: TGTGCCAGCAGCTTTGAAAAGCGCGGGGCGTCGGATGGCTACACCTTC

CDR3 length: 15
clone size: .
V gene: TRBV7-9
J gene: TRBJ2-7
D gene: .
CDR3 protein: CASSLAGGSSYEQYF
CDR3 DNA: TGTGCCAGCAGCTTAGCAGGGGGTAGCTCCTACGAGCAGTACTTC

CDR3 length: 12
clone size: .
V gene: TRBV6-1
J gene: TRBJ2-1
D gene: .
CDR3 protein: CASSLQGNEQFF
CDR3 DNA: TGTGCCAGCAGCTTACAGGGCAATGAGCAGTTCTTC

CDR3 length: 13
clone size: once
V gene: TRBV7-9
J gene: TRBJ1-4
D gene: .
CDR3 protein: CASRLPRGKKLFF
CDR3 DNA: TGTGCCAGCAGATTGCCTCGCGGAAAAAAACTGTTTTTT

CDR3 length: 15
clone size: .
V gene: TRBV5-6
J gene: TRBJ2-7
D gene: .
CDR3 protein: CASSFEQDPEYEQYF
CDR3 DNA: TGTGCCAGCAGCTTCGAACAGGACCCCGAATACGAGCAGTACTTC